This T cell receptor (beta chain) is from a study of graft-versus-host responses after intestinal transplantation (dated by TCRdb to 2020 to 2023). About the investigation overall: Multivisceral, liver-intestinal, or isolated intestinal transplants were received by the recipients. Every recipient was given anti-thymocyte globulin induction, followed by 3 to 4 years of maintenance tacrolimus and steroids. Graft-versus-host and host-versus-graft alloreactive T cell clones were tracked in the graft, circulation and bone marrow after intestinal transplantation using bulk TCR-beta CDR3 sequencing. Alloreactive clones were identified by sequencing pre-transplant mixed lymphocyte reaction products and comparing these products with unstimulated pre-transplant donor and recipient T cells. A cohort of more than 20 intestinal transplant recipients, including one retransplant, was enrolled, and 3 patients lacking pretransplant specimens were excluded. A peak of at least 4% donor T cells among recipient peripheral blood mononuclear cells was the definition used for donor T cell macrochimerism. Rather than being sequenced by the commercial service, samples from a few later patients were sequenced in-house on an Illumina MiSeq and processed with MiXCR.

The research as a whole found: Peak levels of circulating GvH clones were associated with declines in HvG clones early after transplant. The conclusions were limited by the relatively low number and heterogeneity of the intestinal transplant patients. GvH clones were detected in recipient bone marrow, and some of these GvH clones were observed earlier in ileal mucosa or blood, consistent with an intestinal mucosal origin. In patients with donor T cell macrochimerism, the allografts had high GvH to HvG T cell clonal ratios.

Receptors were amplified or captured by the immunoSEQ multiplex PCR assay. For most patients, genomic DNA was isolated using the Qiagen DNeasy Blood and Tissue Kit and was shipped frozen to Adaptive Biotechnologies for TCR sequencing. High-throughput TCR-beta CDR3 sequencing of genomic DNA from most patients was performed by Adaptive Biotechnologies. The authors processed their data as follows. Adaptive's ImmunoSEQ software was the source of the TCR sequencing data for over 15 patients, while three other patients were processed with MiXCR and VDJtools. To correct CD4 versus CD8 sorting errors, any sequence found in both subsets at a frequency ratio below 5:1 was removed. Because the origin of CDR3 nucleotide sequences shared between donor and recipient could not be assigned, those sequences were removed. At least 2-fold expansion over unstimulated cells and a minimum CFSE-low frequency of 0.002% (template counts) or 0.001% (read counts) were required for clones to be classified as alloreactive. A clone was considered mappable if detected in the sequenced pre-transplant spleen, lymph node, or MLR CFSE-low populations of the donor or recipient. The cumulative frequency of alloreactive clones was calculated as a percentage of all sequences, weighted by copy number. In its TCRdb copy, this immuneACCESS table keeps in-frame sequences only and misses some clones. Where compared with another copy, unresolved V genes explain less than half of these, and the others have no known cause. V and J calls and clone size come straight from that table; D and trimming were deduced from the DNA. Here the sample has about 94,000 clones; roughly nine tenths occur a single time. Of the sample, 0.5% is held by the ten largest clones.

The CDR3 numbers 15 residues from cysteine through phenylalanine. Only the CDR3 region is kept as DNA, spanning 45 bases read in frame from base 1. Clipping removes 1 base from V and 1 base from J, with 3 as the unmatched junction base count. The germline V gene specifies SGHDT as CDR1 and YYEEEE as CDR2. In regard to this clone: Its antigen target is currently unknown. Base quality data are lacking; no much larger clone is found one base away.

This specimen's time point label, interpreted: cells obtained before transplantation from donor or recipient. CD3+CD4+ and CD3+CD8+ populations were FACS-sorted from unstimulated pre-transplant donor and recipient cells taken from spleen or lymph nodes. This sequence was found in a human donor who received an intestinal transplant. Sample: unstimulated CD8+ T cells sorted from spleen or lymph node cells, taken before intestinal transplant. Recombination joined TRBV5-6 with TRBJ1-1, with 8 bases aligning to TRBD1. Read as DNA, the sequence is TGTGCCAGCAGCTTGATCAGGGGGCCGAACACTGAAGCTTTCTTT. This is translated as CASSLIRGPNTEAFF.